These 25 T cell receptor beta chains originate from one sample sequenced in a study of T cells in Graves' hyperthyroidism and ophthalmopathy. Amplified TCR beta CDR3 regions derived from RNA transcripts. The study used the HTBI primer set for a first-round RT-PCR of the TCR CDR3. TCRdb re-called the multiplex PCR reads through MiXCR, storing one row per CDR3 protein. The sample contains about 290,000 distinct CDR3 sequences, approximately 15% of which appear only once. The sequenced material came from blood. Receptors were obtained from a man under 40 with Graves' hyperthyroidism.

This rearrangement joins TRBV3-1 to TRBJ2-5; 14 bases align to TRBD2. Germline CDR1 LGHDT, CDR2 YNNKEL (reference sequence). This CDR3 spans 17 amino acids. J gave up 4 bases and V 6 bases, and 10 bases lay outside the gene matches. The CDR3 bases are TGTGCCAGCAGTTGGAGGGGACTAGCGGGAGTACGAGAGACCCAGTACTTC. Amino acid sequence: CASSWRGLAGVRETQYF.

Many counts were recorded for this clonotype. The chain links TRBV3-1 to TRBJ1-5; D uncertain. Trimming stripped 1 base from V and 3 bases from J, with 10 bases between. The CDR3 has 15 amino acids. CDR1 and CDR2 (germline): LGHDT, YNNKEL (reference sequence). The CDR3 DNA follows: TGTGCCAGCAGCCAAGTGGGAGGGTCCAATCAGCCCCAGCATTTT. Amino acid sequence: CASSQVGGSNQPQHF. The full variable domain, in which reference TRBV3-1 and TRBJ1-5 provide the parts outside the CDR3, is DTAVSQTPKYLVTQMGNDKSIKCEQNLGHDTMYWYKQDSKKFLKIMFSYNNKELIINETVPNRFSPKSPDKAHLNLHINSLELGDSAVYFCASSQVGGSNQPQHFGDGTRLSIL.

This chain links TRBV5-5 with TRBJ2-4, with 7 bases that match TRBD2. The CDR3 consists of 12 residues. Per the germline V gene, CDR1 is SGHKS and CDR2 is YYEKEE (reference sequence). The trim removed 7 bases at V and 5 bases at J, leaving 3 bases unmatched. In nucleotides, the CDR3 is TGTGCCAGCTCGGGGGGAGAAAACATTCAGTACTTC. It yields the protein CASSGGENIQYF.

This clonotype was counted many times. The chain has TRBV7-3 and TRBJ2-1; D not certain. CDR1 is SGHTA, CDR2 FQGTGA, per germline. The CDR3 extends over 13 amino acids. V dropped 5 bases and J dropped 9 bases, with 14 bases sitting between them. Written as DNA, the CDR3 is TGTGCCAGCAGCCAATTATTGGGTGGTGAGCAGTTCTTC. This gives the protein CASSQLLGGEQFF.

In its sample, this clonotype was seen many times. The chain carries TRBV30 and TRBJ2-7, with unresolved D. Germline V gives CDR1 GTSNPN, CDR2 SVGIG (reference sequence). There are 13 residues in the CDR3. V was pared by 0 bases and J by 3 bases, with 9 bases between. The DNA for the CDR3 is TGTGCCTGGAGTGTTAGGCTACGCTACGAGCAGTACTTC. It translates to CAWSVRLRYEQYF.

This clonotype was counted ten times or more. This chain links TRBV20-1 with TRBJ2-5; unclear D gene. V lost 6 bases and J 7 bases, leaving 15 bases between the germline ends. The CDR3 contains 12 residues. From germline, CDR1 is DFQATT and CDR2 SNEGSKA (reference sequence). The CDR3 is CSAPAPIGTQYF. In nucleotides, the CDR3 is TGCAGTGCACCGGCCCCGATAGGGACCCAGTACTTC.

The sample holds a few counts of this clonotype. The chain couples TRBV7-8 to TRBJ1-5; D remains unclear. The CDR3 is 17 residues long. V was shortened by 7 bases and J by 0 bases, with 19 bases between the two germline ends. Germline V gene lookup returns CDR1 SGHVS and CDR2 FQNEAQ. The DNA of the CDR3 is TGTGCCAGCACCCTAGGGCGGTTGTTTAATAGCAATCAGCCCCAGCATTTT. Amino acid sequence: CASTLGRLFNSNQPQHF.

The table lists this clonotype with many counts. The CDR3 here is CASSYSGHETEAFF. CDR3 nucleotides: TGTGCCAGCAGTTATTCGGGACATGAAACTGAAGCTTTCTTT. The chain joins TRBV27 to TRBJ1-1, with D possibly TRBD1 on 6 matching bases. Germline lookup yields CDR1 MNHEY and CDR2 SMNVEV (reference sequence). Trimming left V 4 bases short and J 5 bases short, with 14 bases between. The length of the CDR3 is 14 residues.

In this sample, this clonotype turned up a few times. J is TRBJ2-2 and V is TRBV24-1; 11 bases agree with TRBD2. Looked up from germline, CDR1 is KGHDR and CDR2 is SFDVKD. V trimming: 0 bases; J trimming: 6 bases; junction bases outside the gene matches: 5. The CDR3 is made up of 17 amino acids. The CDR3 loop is CATSDLLAGGKAGELFF. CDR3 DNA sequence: TGTGCCACCAGTGATTTGCTAGCGGGAGGAAAGGCCGGGGAGCTGTTTTTT.

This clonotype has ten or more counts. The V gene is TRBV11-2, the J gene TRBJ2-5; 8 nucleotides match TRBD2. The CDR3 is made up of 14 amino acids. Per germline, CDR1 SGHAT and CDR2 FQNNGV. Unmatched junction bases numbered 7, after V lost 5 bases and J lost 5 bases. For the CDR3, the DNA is TGTGCCAGCAGCGCTAGCGGGCCCCCTGAGACCCAGTACTTC. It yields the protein CASSASGPPETQYF.

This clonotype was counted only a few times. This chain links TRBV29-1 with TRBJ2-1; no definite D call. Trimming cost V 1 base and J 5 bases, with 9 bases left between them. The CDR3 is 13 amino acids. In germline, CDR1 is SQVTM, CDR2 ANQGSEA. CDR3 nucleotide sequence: TGCAGCGTTGAAGGAGAGACGAACAATGAGCAGTTCTTC. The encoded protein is CSVEGETNNEQFF.

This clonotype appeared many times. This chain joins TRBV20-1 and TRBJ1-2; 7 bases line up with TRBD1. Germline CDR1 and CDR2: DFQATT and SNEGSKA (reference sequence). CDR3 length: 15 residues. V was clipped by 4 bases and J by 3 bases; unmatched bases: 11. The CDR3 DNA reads TGCAGTGCTACGCCAAGAGGGGGCGTATACTATGGCTACACCTTC. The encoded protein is CSATPRGGVYYGYTF.

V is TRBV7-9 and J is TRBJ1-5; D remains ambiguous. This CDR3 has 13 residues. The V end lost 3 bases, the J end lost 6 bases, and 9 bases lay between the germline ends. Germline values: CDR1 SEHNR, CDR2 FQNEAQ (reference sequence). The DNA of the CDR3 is TGTGCCAGCAGCTTGGCCCTCGGTCAGCCCCAGCATTTT. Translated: CASSLALGQPQHF.

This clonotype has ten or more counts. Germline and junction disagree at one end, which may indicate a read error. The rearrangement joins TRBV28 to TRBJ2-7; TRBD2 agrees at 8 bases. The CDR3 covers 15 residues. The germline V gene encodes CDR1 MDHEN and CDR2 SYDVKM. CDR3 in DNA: TGTGCCAGCAGTCTATGGGGACTAGGAGGCTACGAGCAGTACTTC. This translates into CASSLWGLGGYEQYF.

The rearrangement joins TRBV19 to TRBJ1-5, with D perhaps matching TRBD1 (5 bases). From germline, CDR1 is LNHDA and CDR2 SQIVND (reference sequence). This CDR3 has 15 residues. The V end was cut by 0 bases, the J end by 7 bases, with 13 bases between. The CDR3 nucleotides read TGTGCCAGTAGTATAGATCCGGGGCTTTACCAGCCCCAGCATTTT. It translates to CASSIDPGLYQPQHF. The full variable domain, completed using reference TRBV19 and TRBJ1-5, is DGGITQSPKYLFRKEGQNVTLSCEQNLNHDAMYWYRQDPGQGLRLIYYSQIVNDFQKGDIAEGYSVSREKKESFPLTVTSAQKNPTAFYLCASSIDPGLYQPQHFGDGTRLSIL.

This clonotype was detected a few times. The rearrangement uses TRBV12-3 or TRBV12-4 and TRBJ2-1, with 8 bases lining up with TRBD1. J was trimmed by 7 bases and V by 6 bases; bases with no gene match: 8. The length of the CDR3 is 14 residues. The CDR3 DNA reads TGTGCCAGCAGGCCGGGACAGGAGTCGAATGAGCAGTTCTTC. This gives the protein CASRPGQESNEQFF.

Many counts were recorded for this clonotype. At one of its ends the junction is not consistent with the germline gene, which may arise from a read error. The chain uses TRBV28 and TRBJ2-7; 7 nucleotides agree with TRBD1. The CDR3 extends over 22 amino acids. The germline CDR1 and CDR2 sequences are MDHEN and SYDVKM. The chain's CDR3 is CTSSFGTEGYILIQGKGNEQYF. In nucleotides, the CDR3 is TGTACCAGCAGTTTTGGGACAGAGGGCTATATTCTAATACAGGGAAAGGGAAATGAGCAGTACTTC.

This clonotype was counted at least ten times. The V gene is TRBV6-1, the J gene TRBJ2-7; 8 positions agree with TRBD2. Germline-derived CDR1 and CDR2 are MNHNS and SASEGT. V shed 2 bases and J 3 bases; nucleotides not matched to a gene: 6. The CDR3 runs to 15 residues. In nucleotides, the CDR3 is TGTGCCAGCAGTGAAAAACAGGGACTAGTCTACGAGCAGTACTTC. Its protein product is CASSEKQGLVYEQYF.

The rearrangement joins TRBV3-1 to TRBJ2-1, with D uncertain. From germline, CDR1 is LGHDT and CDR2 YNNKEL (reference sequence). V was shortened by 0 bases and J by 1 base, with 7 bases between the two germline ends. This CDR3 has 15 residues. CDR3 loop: CASSQDWDSYNEQFF. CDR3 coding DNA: TGTGCCAGCAGCCAAGACTGGGATTCCTACAATGAGCAGTTCTTC.

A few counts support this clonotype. As DNA, the CDR3 is TGTGCCAGCAGCGTAGGCACGATCTCCTACGAGCAGTACTTC. This codes for CASSVGTISYEQYF. The rearrangement joins TRBV9 to TRBJ2-7, with unresolved D. Germline lookup yields CDR1 SGDLS and CDR2 YYNGEE. V gave up 0 bases and J gave up 0 bases, with 7 bases separating them. The CDR3 has 14 residues.

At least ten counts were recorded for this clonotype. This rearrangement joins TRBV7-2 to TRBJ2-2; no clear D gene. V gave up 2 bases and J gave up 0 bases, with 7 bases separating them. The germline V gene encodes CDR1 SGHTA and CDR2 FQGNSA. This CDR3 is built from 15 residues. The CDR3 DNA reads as TGTGCCAGCAGCTTACAGTCCGCGAACACCGGGGAGCTGTTTTTT. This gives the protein CASSLQSANTGELFF.

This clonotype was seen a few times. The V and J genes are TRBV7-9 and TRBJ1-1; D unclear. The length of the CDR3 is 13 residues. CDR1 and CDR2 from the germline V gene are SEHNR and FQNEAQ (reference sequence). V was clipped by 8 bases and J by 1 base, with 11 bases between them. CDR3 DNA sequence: TGTGCCAGCCTCCGGGTGGGGAACACTGAAGCTTTCTTT. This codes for CASLRVGNTEAFF.

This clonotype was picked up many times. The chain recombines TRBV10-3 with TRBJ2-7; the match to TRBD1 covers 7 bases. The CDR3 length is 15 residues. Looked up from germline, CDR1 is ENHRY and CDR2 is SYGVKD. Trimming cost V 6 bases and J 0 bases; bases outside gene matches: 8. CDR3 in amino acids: CAIRAGQASSYEQYF. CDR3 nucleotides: TGTGCCATCAGAGCCGGACAGGCCAGCTCCTACGAGCAGTACTTC.

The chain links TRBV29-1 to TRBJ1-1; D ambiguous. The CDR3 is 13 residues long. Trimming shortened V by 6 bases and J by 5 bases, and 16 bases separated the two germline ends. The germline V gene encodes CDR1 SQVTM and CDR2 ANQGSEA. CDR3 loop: CSVGPGLGTEAFF. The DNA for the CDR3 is TGCAGCGTCGGTCCGGGTCTGGGGACTGAAGCTTTCTTT. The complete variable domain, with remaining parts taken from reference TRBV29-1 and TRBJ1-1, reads SAVISQKPSRDICQRGTSLTIQCQVDSQVTMMFWYRQQPGQSLTLIATANQGSEATYESGFVIDKFPISRPNLTFSTLTVSNMSPEDSSIYLCSVGPGLGTEAFFGQGTRLTVV.

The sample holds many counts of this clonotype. The CDR3 sequence: CASSPGTVEKLFF. CDR3 coding DNA: TGTGCCAGCAGCCCAGGGACAGTTGAAAAACTGTTTTTT. V usage is TRBV7-2 and J usage is TRBJ1-4, with 7 nucleotides matching TRBD1. Germline values: CDR1 SGHTA, CDR2 FQGNSA. The CDR3 consists of 13 residues. Germline trimming cut 5 bases from V and 7 bases from J; bases unmatched to any gene: 4.